The 14 T cell receptor beta chains presented below share a single source sample, sequenced in a study of CD8 T cells in ankylosing spondylitis. General study points: What appeared characteristic of ankylosing spondylitis blood was a TCR beta motif of 7 or 8 highly homologous variants.

TCRdb reanalysed the 5' RACE reads using MiXCR and keeps one entry per CDR3 protein. The sample consists of approximately 500,000 distinct CDR3 sequences, about an eighth of them appearing once. For these TCRs, the target antigens are not known. Sequencing used blood, either unsorted or a sorted T cell fraction (not recorded which). The receptors were sampled from a male donor with ankylosing spondylitis.

The rearrangement joins TRBV24-1 to TRBJ2-3, with 10 bases fitting TRBD1. The ends lost 4 bases at V and 5 bases at J; junction bases unmatched: 11. From germline, CDR1 is KGHDR and CDR2 SFDVKD. The CDR3 covers 17 residues. The CDR3 is CATSEDIGTGEGDTQYF. Here the CDR3 DNA reads TGTGCCACCAGTGAAGACATCGGGACAGGGGAAGGAGATACGCAGTATTTT.

The chain uses TRBV5-1 and TRBJ1-4, with D hard to call. Trimming shortened V by 2 bases and J by 7 bases, and 12 bases separated the two germline ends. The CDR3 spans 14 residues. Germline values: CDR1 SGHRS, CDR2 YFSETQ. This chain's CDR3 is CASSFTLGREKLFF. The CDR3 region has the DNA TGCGCCAGCAGCTTCACCCTGGGTCGTGAAAAACTGTTTTTT.

This clonotype was seen a handful of times. The gene calls are TRBV5-1 and TRBJ2-3, with 10 bases aligning to TRBD2. Germline V lookup: CDR1 SGHRS, CDR2 YFSETQ. The V and J ends lost 0 bases and 0 bases, in that order; junction bases with no gene match: 7. The CDR3 sequence is 18 residues long. CDR3 region: CASSLGLAGDLSTDTQYF. The CDR3 bases are TGCGCCAGCAGCTTGGGTCTAGCGGGGGACCTTAGCACAGATACGCAGTATTTT.

This CDR3 is CSAYTGTVNTGELFF. The DNA of the CDR3 is TGCAGTGCCTACACCGGGACAGTTAACACCGGGGAGCTGTTTTTT. The V gene is TRBV20-1, the J gene TRBJ2-2, with 7 bases aligning to TRBD1. The CDR3 totals 15 residues. Trimming at V came to 6 bases and at J to 2 bases, leaving 9 bases not matched to a gene. CDR1 DFQATT and CDR2 SNEGSKA come from the germline V gene (reference sequence).

This clonotype was observed many times. This chain links TRBV12-3 or TRBV12-4 with TRBJ2-7, with D hard to call. The V and J ends lost 5 bases and 4 bases respectively, with 15 bases between them. The CDR3 is 14 amino acids. In nucleotides, the CDR3 is TGTGCCAGCAGTCCGTCACGAGTGGCATACGAGCAGTACTTC. It translates to CASSPSRVAYEQYF.

The chain carries TRBV7-6 and TRBJ2-1, with unresolved D. The V end lost 0 bases, the J end lost 6 bases, and 9 bases lay between the germline ends. Germline V gene data show CDR1 as SGHVS and CDR2 as FNYEAQ. The CDR3 consists of 14 residues. The CDR3: CASSLAGQFNEQFF. Here the CDR3 DNA reads TGTGCCAGCAGCTTAGCTGGGCAGTTCAATGAGCAGTTCTTC.

This clonotype was seen only a few times. The chain uses TRBV20-1 and TRBJ2-5; 11 bases are shared with TRBD2. Germline V gives CDR1 DFQATT, CDR2 SNEGSKA (reference sequence). The CDR3 runs 15 residues. J was trimmed by 5 bases and V by 1 base; bases with no gene match: 6. The CDR3, as DNA: TGCAGTGCTAGAGGACTAGCGGGACTCTGGGAGACCCAGTACTTC. It encodes CSARGLAGLWETQYF.

The chain couples TRBV5-5 to TRBJ2-2; D gene uncertain. Germline loops: CDR1 SGHKS, CDR2 YYEKEE (reference sequence). V was pared by 5 bases and J by 5 bases, with 16 bases between. CDR3 size: 15 residues. The CDR3 is CASSPELFRTGELFF. CDR3 in DNA: TGTGCCAGCAGTCCGGAACTGTTCCGAACCGGGGAGCTGTTTTTT. The whole variable domain, remainder taken from reference TRBV5-5 and TRBJ2-2, is DAGVTQSPTHLIKTRGQQVTLRCSPISGHKSVSWYQQVLGQGPQFIFQYYEKEERGRGNFPDRFSARQFPNYSSELNVNALLLGDSALYLCASSPELFRTGELFFGEGSRLTVL.

This clonotype was counted at least ten times. The chain joins TRBV27 to TRBJ2-5; possibly TRBD2 for D (6 bases). The germline V gene has CDR1 MNHEY and CDR2 SMNVEV (reference sequence). The germline V and J ends were trimmed by 6 bases and 5 bases, with 19 bases remaining between them. This CDR3 spans 15 amino acids. The chain's CDR3 is CASSHKKGGGETQYF. The CDR3 nucleotides read TGTGCCAGCAGCCATAAGAAGGGAGGTGGGGAGACCCAGTACTTC.

DNA for the CDR3: TGCAGTGCTAGAGGGGGTCGGGCCACTGAAGCTTTCTTT. It yields the protein CSARGGRATEAFF. The gene calls are TRBV20-1 and TRBJ1-1, with unresolved D. CDR1 is DFQATT, CDR2 SNEGSKA, per germline (reference sequence). The CDR3 sequence is 13 residues long. Trimming shortened V by 1 base and J by 4 bases, and 10 bases separated the two germline ends.

There are a few counts of this clonotype. This chain links TRBV6-2 or TRBV6-3 with TRBJ2-1; D is uncertain. The length of the CDR3 is 13 residues. Looked up from germline, CDR1 is MNHEY and CDR2 is SVGEGT. V was shortened by 2 bases and J by 7 bases, with 9 bases between the two germline ends. The CDR3 region has the DNA TGTGCCAGCAGTTACCGGCTAGGGAATGAGCAGTTCTTC. Translated: CASSYRLGNEQFF.

This clonotype showed up many times. The rearrangement uses TRBV11-2 and TRBJ2-3; D possibly corresponds to TRBD2 (6 bases). The CDR3 extends over 13 amino acids. Trimming removed 5 bases at V and 9 bases at J, with 15 bases between. Looked up from germline, CDR1 is SGHAT and CDR2 is FQNNGV. This CDR3 is CASSPGLLSTQYF. CDR3 DNA sequence: TGTGCCAGCAGCCCGGGACTCCTCAGCACGCAGTATTTT.

This clonotype was counted a few times. This chain joins TRBV20-1 and TRBJ1-5, with no clear D. The germline CDR1 and CDR2 sequences are DFQATT and SNEGSKA (reference sequence). The CDR3 covers 13 residues. V shed 6 bases and J shed 4 bases, with 13 bases lying between them. In DNA form, the CDR3 reads TGCAGTGCGAACGTCCCGGGGAATCAGCCCCAGCATTTT. Translating it yields CSANVPGNQPQHF.

This clonotype has just a few counts. V is TRBV24-1 and J is TRBJ2-1; the D is unclear. Germline values: CDR1 KGHDR, CDR2 SFDVKD. V gave up 3 bases and J gave up 6 bases, with 11 bases separating them. The CDR3 runs 14 residues. For the CDR3, the DNA is TGTGCCACCAGTGATCCGCTAAGGCGCAATGAGCAGTTCTTC. Amino acids: CATSDPLRRNEQFF.